This entry concerns a single TCR beta chain. Its antigen is not identified. The data are from a study of T cells expressing NK-cell markers. On the study more broadly: The TCR beta repertoires were obtained from sorted CD3+CD56+NKG2C+, CD3+CD56+NKG2C- and CD3+CD56-NKG2C+ T cells. With respect to HCMV, seven of the eight sequenced donors were seropositive, and one was seronegative.

Study-wide results and caveats: Four of the donors also had these clonotypes leading their CD3+CD56-NKG2C+ fraction.

For each CDR3 protein, TCRdb gives one entry from its re-call of the 5' RACE reads, without DNA. In total, the table holds roughly 420,000 distinct CDR3 sequences. The length of the CDR3 is 15 residues. Specimen: blood T cells: a sorted CD56 or NKG2C T cell subset, CD4+ or CD8+ T cells, or bulk PBMC T cells (not recorded which). The chain uses TRBV12-3 or TRBV12-4 and TRBJ1-5; as DNA is missing, the TRBD1 call by TCRdb cannot be tested. This TCR was recovered from a woman between 18 and 69 years old in good health. CDR3 amino acids: CASSSRDRVPQPQHF.